This note documents a single TCR beta chain sequence. Exclusion applied to patients with autoimmune disease history or systemic immunosuppression. These data originate in a study of OX40 agonist ivuxolimab in advanced cancers. Study as a whole: Partial response was recorded in three patients: one hepatocellular carcinoma and two cutaneous melanoma cases.

CDR1 is LNHDA, CDR2 SQIVND, per germline (reference sequence). The CDR3 is 15 residues long. Trimming removed 6 bases from V and 7 bases from J; junction bases left unmatched: 14. Sequenced by immunoSEQ multiplex PCR; TCRdb stores in-frame clones only, minus some. The sample lists about 94,000 clones, about nine tenths seen once, with 0.3% to 0.35% in the top ten. The sample here was CD4+ or CD8+ T cells sorted from blood, taken in a trial of the OX40 agonist ivuxolimab. The chain is built from TRBV19 and TRBJ1-2, with TRBD1 matching 7 bases. The clonotype comes from an adult with an advanced solid tumor such as melanoma, head and neck, liver or kidney cancer. CDR3 bases: TGTGCCAGTAGCAACAGGGGATCCCCATCGAGTGGCTACACCTTC. Translation: CASSNRGSPSSGYTF.